Listed below are T cell receptor beta chains from one sample, sequenced in a study of T-cell reconstitution after alpha-beta-depleted transplantation in children. TCRdb re-called the PCR reads with MiXCR, one entry per CDR3 protein. The data contain roughly 32,000 distinct CDR3 sequences, about 6.8% of them seen just once; the ten biggest clones take up 25% to 30%. Sequencing was performed on peripheral blood, taken 60 days after TCRalphabeta/CD19-depleted stem cell transplant. The receptor source for this set is a child under two years old who had a stem cell transplant for acute myeloid leukemia, so the T cells may come from the graft donor. The CDR3 runs from the conserved cysteine through the conserved F or W. Fields, in order: V gene, clone size, D gene, CDR3 length, J gene, CDR3 DNA, CDR3 protein. The D gene is left open where the match is weak. Clone size is shown for a subset of rows, as once, few, many or a class of expanded clone.

V: TRBV29-1
size: many
D: -
length: 14
J: TRBJ1-1
DNA: TGCAGCGTTGGGCGGGTCGGTAAGAACACTGAAGCTTTCTTT
CDR3: CSVGRVGKNTEAFF

V: TRBV11-2
size: many
D: -
length: 13
J: TRBJ2-5
DNA: TGTGCCAGCAGCTTAGTCCCGCGGGAGACCCAGTACTTC
CDR3: CASSLVPRETQYF

V: TRBV27
size: many
D: TRBD1
length: 18
J: TRBJ2-7
DNA: TGTGCCAGCAGCCCCACTACAGGGGGCCACTACCGTAGGAACGAGCAGTACTTC
CDR3: CASSPTTGGHYRRNEQYF

V: TRBV5-1
size: many
D: -
length: 17
J: TRBJ2-2
DNA: TGCGCCAGCAGCTTGGCGTGGTGGGAAACGAACACCGGGGAGCTGTTTTTT
CDR3: CASSLAWWETNTGELFF

V: TRBV4-3
size: many
D: -
length: 13
J: TRBJ2-5
DNA: TGCGCCAGCAGCCAAGGCGAAAGGGGGGCCCAGTACTTC
CDR3: CASSQGERGAQYF

V: TRBV9
size: many
D: -
length: 15
J: TRBJ2-7
DNA: TGTGCCAGCAGCCCCGGAGGAAACAGCTATTACGAGCAGTACTTC
CDR3: CASSPGGNSYYEQYF

V: TRBV9
size: many
D: -
length: 16
J: TRBJ2-1
DNA: TGTGCCAGCAGCCCCCCCGTCGGGGGACACTACAATGAGCAGTTCTTC
CDR3: CASSPPVGGHYNEQFF

V: TRBV11-2
size: many
D: -
length: 17
J: TRBJ2-3
DNA: TGTGCCAGCAGCCAGCTCTTAAGGAAACGCGGCACAGATACGCAGTATTTT
CDR3: CASSQLLRKRGTDTQYF

V: TRBV29-1
size: many
D: -
length: 12
J: TRBJ2-2
DNA: TGCAGCGTCGTCCCGTCGACCGGGGAGCTGTTTTTT
CDR3: CSVVPSTGELFF

V: TRBV7-8
size: -
D: -
length: 13
J: TRBJ2-7
DNA: TGTGCCAGCAGCTTGTCATCACGCTACGAGCAGTACTTC
CDR3: CASSLSSRYEQYF

V: TRBV7-9
size: many
D: TRBD2
length: 15
J: TRBJ2-1
DNA: TGTGCCAGCAGCTCTACTAGCGGGAATCGCAGTGAGCAGTTCTTC
CDR3: CASSSTSGNRSEQFF

V: TRBV10-3
size: many
D: -
length: 15
J: TRBJ2-4
DNA: TGTGCCATCAGTGAGCCAGGGGATCCCAAAAACATTCAGTACTTC
CDR3: CAISEPGDPKNIQYF

V: TRBV3-1
size: many
D: -
length: 16
J: TRBJ2-6
DNA: TGTGCCAGCAGCCTCCCTCCGGGCGCTGGGGCCAACGTCCTGACTTTC
CDR3: CASSLPPGAGANVLTF

V: TRBV5-1
size: -
D: -
length: 15
J: TRBJ2-6
DNA: TGCGCCAGCAGCTTGGACAGGACCGGGGCCAACGTCCTGACTTTC
CDR3: CASSLDRTGANVLTF

V: TRBV29-1
size: many
D: -
length: 14
J: TRBJ2-2
DNA: TGCAGCGCTACGAAGGGAAGTAACACCGGGGAGCTGTTTTTT
CDR3: CSATKGSNTGELFF

V: TRBV6-1
size: many
D: -
length: 15
J: TRBJ1-2
DNA: TGTGCCAGCAGTGAGGGCAGTCTCTTGAGCTATGGCTACACCTTC
CDR3: CASSEGSLLSYGYTF